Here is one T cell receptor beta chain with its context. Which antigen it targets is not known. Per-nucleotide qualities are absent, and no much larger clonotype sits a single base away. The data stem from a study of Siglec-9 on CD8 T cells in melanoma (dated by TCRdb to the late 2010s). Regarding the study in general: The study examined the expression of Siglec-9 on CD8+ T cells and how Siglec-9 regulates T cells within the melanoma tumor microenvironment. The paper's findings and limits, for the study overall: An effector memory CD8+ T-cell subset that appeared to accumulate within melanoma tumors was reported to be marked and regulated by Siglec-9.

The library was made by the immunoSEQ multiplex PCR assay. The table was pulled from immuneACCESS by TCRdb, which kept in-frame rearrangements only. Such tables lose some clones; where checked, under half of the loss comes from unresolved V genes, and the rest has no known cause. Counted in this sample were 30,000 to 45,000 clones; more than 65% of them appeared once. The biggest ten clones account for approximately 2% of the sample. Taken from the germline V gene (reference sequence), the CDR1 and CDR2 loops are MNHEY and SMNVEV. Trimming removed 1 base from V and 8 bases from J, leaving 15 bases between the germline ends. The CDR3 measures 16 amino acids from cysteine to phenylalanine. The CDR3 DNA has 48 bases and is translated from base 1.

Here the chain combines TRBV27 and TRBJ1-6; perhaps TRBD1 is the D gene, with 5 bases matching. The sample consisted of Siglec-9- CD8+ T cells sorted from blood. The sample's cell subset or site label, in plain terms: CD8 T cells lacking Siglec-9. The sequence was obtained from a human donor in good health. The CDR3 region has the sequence CASSLLAEGDYSPLHF. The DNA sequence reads TGTGCCAGCAGTTTATTGGCCGAAGGGGACTATTCACCCCTCCACTTT.